This T cell receptor (beta chain) is from a study of T cells of healthy individuals. Germline loops: CDR1 SGHKS, CDR2 YYEKEE (reference sequence). CDR3 size: 15 residues. V dropped 4 bases and J dropped 4 bases, with 15 bases sitting between them. MiXCR was run by TCRdb on the 5' RACE reads, yielding one entry per CDR3 protein. The data show 95,000 to 100,000 distinct CDR3 sequences, with 15% to 20% seen just once and over 5% held by the top ten. This clonotype has a handful of counts. The sequence came from a human donor in good health. V gene TRBV5-5 combines with J gene TRBJ1-5, with D uncertain. The CDR3 DNA reads as TGTGCCAGCAGCCAAGGGTTGGGCAGAAATCAGCCCCAGCATTTT. Translating gives CASSQGLGRNQPQHF.